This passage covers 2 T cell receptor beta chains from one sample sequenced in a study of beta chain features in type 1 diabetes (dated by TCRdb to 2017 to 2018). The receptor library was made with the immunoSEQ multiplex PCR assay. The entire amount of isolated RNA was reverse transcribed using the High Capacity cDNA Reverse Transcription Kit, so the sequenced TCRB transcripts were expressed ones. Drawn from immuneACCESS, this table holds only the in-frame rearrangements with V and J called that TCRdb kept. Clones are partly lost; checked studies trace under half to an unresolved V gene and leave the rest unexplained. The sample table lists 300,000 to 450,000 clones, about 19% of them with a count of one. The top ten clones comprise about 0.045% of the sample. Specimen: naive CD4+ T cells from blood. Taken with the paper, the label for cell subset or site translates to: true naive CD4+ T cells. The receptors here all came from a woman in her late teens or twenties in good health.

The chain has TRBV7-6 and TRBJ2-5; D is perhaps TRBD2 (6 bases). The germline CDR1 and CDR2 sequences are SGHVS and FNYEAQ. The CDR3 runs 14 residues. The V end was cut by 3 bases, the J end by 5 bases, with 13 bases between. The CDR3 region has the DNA TGTGCCAGCAGCTTCGGCGGGAATAGGGAGACCCAGTACTTC. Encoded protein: CASSFGGNRETQYF. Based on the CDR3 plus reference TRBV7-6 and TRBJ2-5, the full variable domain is GAGVSQSPRYKVTKRGQDVALRCDPISGHVSLYWYRQALGQGPEFLTYFNYEAQQDKSGLPNDRFSAERPEGSISTLTIQRTEQRDSAMYRCASSFGGNRETQYFGPGTRLLVL.

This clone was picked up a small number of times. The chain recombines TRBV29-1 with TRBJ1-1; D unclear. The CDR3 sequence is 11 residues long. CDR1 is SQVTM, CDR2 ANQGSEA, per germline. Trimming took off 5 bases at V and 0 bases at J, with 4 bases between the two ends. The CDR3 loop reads CSVIVNTEAFF. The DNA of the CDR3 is TGCAGCGTTATAGTGAACACTGAAGCTTTCTTT.